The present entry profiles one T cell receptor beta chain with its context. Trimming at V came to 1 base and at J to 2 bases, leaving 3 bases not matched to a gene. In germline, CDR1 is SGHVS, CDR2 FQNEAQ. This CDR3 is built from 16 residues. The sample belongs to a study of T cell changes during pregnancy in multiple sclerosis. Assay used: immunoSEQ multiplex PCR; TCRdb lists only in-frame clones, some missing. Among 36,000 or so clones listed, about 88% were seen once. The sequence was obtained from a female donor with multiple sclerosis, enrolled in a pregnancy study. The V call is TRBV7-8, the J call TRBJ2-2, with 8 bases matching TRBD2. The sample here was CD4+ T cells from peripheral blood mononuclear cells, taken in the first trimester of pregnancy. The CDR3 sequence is CASSLGLAYNTGELFF. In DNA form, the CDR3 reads TGTGCCAGCAGCTTAGGACTAGCGTACAACACCGGGGAGCTGTTTTTT. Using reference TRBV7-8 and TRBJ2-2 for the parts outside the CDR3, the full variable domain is GAGVSQSPRYKVAKRGQDVALRCDPISGHVSLFWYQQALGQGPEFLTYFQNEAQLDKSGLPSDRFFAERPEGSVSTLKIQRTQQEDSAVYLCASSLGLAYNTGELFFGEGSRLTVL.